What follows are 31 T cell receptor beta chains derived from one specimen sequenced in a study of blood T cells in healthy people across ages. A sample-barcoded 5' primer and a J-beta primer mix were used in a second PCR of about 6 to 12 cycles. TCRdb used MiXCR to reprocess the 5' RACE reads, holding one entry per CDR3 protein. The sample comprises around 600,000 distinct CDR3 sequences, 45% to 55% of which are singletons, and approximately 25% rests with the top ten. Material for sequencing was blood. Receptors originate from an elderly man in good health.

This clonotype has just a few counts. The chain has TRBV6-5 and TRBJ2-7; no clear D. The CDR3 sequence is 13 residues long. From germline, CDR1 is MNHEY and CDR2 SVGAGI. The ends were cut back, 5 bases at V and 6 bases at J, with 14 bases in the middle. The CDR3 region has the DNA TGTGCCAGCAGTCGCCCGGCGACTCGCGAGCAGTACTTC. It codes for CASSRPATREQYF.

This chain links TRBV28 with TRBJ2-7, with 7 nucleotides matching TRBD1. The CDR3 is made up of 14 amino acids. Trimming removed 5 bases from V and 3 bases from J; junction bases left unmatched: 7. CDR1 and CDR2 (germline): MDHEN, SYDVKM. The CDR3 coding sequence is TGTGCCAGCAGTGTACGGGACAGTATCTACGAGCAGTACTTC. Its translation is CASSVRDSIYEQYF.

The V gene is TRBV7-9, the J gene TRBJ1-2; D gene uncertain. The V gene lost 5 bases and the J gene lost 8 bases, with 9 bases spanning the gap. This CDR3 has 11 amino acids. From germline, CDR1 is SEHNR and CDR2 FQNEAQ (reference sequence). CDR3 in DNA: TGTGCCAGCAGCGCCATCGACGGCTACACCTTC. This gives the protein CASSAIDGYTF.

The J gene is TRBJ2-7, the V gene TRBV6-6, with D perhaps matching TRBD1 (6 bases). Trimming took off 2 bases at V and 1 base at J, with 12 bases between the two ends. CDR1 is MNHNY and CDR2 is SVGAGI in the germline V gene (reference sequence). The CDR3 has 15 residues. The CDR3 DNA reads as TGTGCCAGCAGTTACCAAGCCCAGGGGTCCTACGAGCAGTACTTC. Translated: CASSYQAQGSYEQYF.

On this clonotype: This may come from a read error, since a much larger clone is one base off. The chain uses TRBV6-5 and TRBJ1-2, with 8 positions matching TRBD1. V was clipped by 5 bases and J by 9 bases; unmatched bases: 8. This CDR3 has 13 amino acids. CDR1 is MNHEY and CDR2 is SVGAGI in the germline V gene. The CDR3 loop is CASSADRDLRYTF. In nucleotides, the CDR3 is TGTGCCAGCAGTGCGGACAGGGATTTGCGCTACACCTTC.

This clonotype was seen only a few times. The chain carries TRBV20-1 and TRBJ2-5, with 11 bases matching TRBD2. With 0 bases clipped from V and 5 bases from J, the junction kept 2 bases outside the gene matches. CDR3 length equals 14 residues. Germline CDR1 reads DFQATT; CDR2 reads SNEGSKA (reference sequence). This CDR3 is CSARELAGAETQYF. DNA of the CDR3: TGCAGTGCTAGAGAACTAGCGGGAGCGGAGACCCAGTACTTC.

DNA of the CDR3: TGTGCCAGCAGGCCGGCGGGGGTCCGCACAGATACGCAGTATTTT. Protein sequence: CASRPAGVRTDTQYF. The chain uses TRBV9 and TRBJ2-3; 7 positions agree with TRBD2. The CDR3 has 15 residues. The V segment lost 5 bases and the J segment 1 base; nucleotides outside the gene matches: 7. The germline CDR1 and CDR2 sequences are SGDLS and YYNGEE.

The V gene is TRBV10-3, the J gene TRBJ1-6; 7 bases are shared with TRBD1. The germline CDR1 and CDR2 sequences are ENHRY and SYGVKD. The V gene end was trimmed by 2 bases and the J gene end by 4 bases; junction bases not matched to a gene: 2. The length of the CDR3 is 15 residues. CDR3 DNA sequence: TGTGCCATCAGTGAGGGACAGGAGTATAATTCACCCCTCCACTTT. It codes for CAISEGQEYNSPLHF.

V gene TRBV6-5 combines with J gene TRBJ1-1; D is perhaps TRBD1 (6 bases). Germline V gene data show CDR1 as MNHEY and CDR2 as SVGAGI. There are 17 residues in the CDR3. Between the trimmed V and J ends, which lost 5 bases and 1 base, there was a span of 20 bases. The CDR3 loop reads CASSNSGRGQSNTEAFF. CDR3 nucleotides: TGTGCCAGCAGTAATTCGGGGCGAGGACAGTCGAACACTGAAGCTTTCTTT.

The chain joins TRBV9 to TRBJ1-6; 9 bases are shared with TRBD1. Trimming removed 3 bases from V and 5 bases from J; junction bases left unmatched: 6. This CDR3 has 16 amino acids. The germline V gene has CDR1 SGDLS and CDR2 YYNGEE. CDR3 sequence: CASSAQGTGNNSPLHF. CDR3 coding DNA: TGTGCCAGCAGCGCCCAAGGGACAGGGAATAATTCACCCCTCCACTTT.

V and J are TRBV27 and TRBJ2-1, with 7 bases that match TRBD2. The CDR3 covers 14 residues. The junction had 11 bases not matched to a gene; V was cut back by 7 bases and J by 8 bases. Germline V CDR1 and CDR2: MNHEY, SMNVEV (reference sequence). The CDR3 is CASNLAAKGDEQFF. For the CDR3, the DNA is TGTGCCAGCAACCTAGCGGCCAAGGGCGATGAGCAGTTCTTC.

Only a few counts were recorded for this clonotype. The chain links TRBV20-1 to TRBJ1-2; perhaps TRBD1 as D (5 bases). Trimming pared 6 bases from V and 7 bases from J, leaving 18 bases between. Germline CDR1 is DFQATT and CDR2 is SNEGSKA (reference sequence). The CDR3 totals 13 residues. Here the CDR3 reads CSAGTADFGGYTF. The CDR3, as DNA: TGCAGTGCCGGGACGGCCGACTTTGGTGGCTACACCTTC.

This sequence joins TRBV7-2 and TRBJ2-5, with TRBD1 matching 8 bases. J was trimmed by 11 bases and V by 2 bases; bases with no gene match: 13. Germline V gene data show CDR1 as SGHTA and CDR2 as FQGNSA. The CDR3 length is 15 residues. CDR3 in amino acids: CASSLRTGSTNEQYF. Written as DNA, the CDR3 is TGTGCCAGCAGCTTACGGACAGGGTCAACGAATGAGCAGTACTTC.

This chain joins TRBV5-5 and TRBJ2-7; D is uncertain. The CDR3 is 15 amino acids. Germline lookup yields CDR1 SGHKS and CDR2 YYEKEE (reference sequence). Deletions cut 0 bases from V and 6 bases from J, with 16 bases between. CDR3 in DNA: TGTGCCAGCAGCTTGGCCCTACCCCTCTTGAGCGAGCAGTACTTC. This codes for CASSLALPLLSEQYF.

The rearrangement joins TRBV7-3 to TRBJ2-3; 7 bases match TRBD2. The V segment lost 4 bases and the J segment 2 bases; nucleotides outside the gene matches: 6. The germline V gene encodes CDR1 SGHTA and CDR2 FQGTGA. CDR3 length: 15 residues. Written as DNA, the CDR3 is TGTGCCAGCAGCTCAGGCGGGAGAGCCACAGATACGCAGTATTTT. Translation: CASSSGGRATDTQYF.

This sequence joins TRBV7-3 and TRBJ2-1, with TRBD2 as a possible D gene (5 bases). The germline V and J ends were trimmed by 2 bases and 10 bases, with 18 bases remaining between them. The CDR3 loop spans 15 amino acids. The germline gives CDR1 SGHTA, CDR2 FQGTGA. The CDR3: CASSLLGMKENEQFF. Here the CDR3 DNA reads TGTGCCAGCAGCTTACTCGGGATGAAAGAAAACGAGCAGTTCTTC.

The chain combines TRBV6-5 with TRBJ2-2; the D call may be TRBD1 or TRBD2 (5 bases each). Trimming pared 0 bases from V and 2 bases from J, leaving 10 bases between. The CDR3 loop spans 16 amino acids. The germline gives CDR1 MNHEY, CDR2 SVGAGI. The CDR3 DNA sequence: TGTGCCAGCAGTTACTCGGGGGACCTTAACACCGGGGAGCTGTTTTTT. This translates into CASSYSGDLNTGELFF.

The V and J genes are TRBV11-2 and TRBJ2-5; 13 positions match TRBD2. The CDR3 has 15 residues. V was clipped by 5 bases and J by 6 bases; unmatched bases: 6. Germline CDR1 is SGHAT and CDR2 is FQNNGV. CDR3 coding DNA: TGTGCCAGCAGCCCCCAAGGGACTAGCGGGAAGACCCAGTACTTC. This codes for CASSPQGTSGKTQYF.

CDR3 loop: CASSLALGGRGREETQYF. The CDR3 nucleotides read TGTGCCAGCAGCTTAGCGTTGGGCGGGAGAGGTCGGGAGGAGACCCAGTACTTC. The V call is TRBV7-2, the J call TRBJ2-5; the match to TRBD2 covers 7 bases. V shed 0 bases and J 5 bases; nucleotides not matched to a gene: 15. CDR3 size: 18 residues. Germline V gene sequence: CDR1 SGHTA, CDR2 FQGNSA.

This clonotype was recorded at least ten times. This CDR3 is CASSPKKDREQQYF. In nucleotides, the CDR3 is TGTGCCAGCAGTCCCAAAAAGGACAGGGAGCAGCAGTACTTC. This rearrangement joins TRBV6-6 to TRBJ2-7; 8 positions match TRBD1. Germline V gene lookup returns CDR1 MNHNY and CDR2 SVGAGI (reference sequence). Trimming cost V 5 bases and J 8 bases; bases outside gene matches: 11. This CDR3 spans 14 amino acids.

The genes are TRBV7-2 and TRBJ2-3, with unresolved D. There are 16 residues in the CDR3. V lost 0 bases to trimming and J lost 1 base, with 11 bases between them. The germline V gene has CDR1 SGHTA and CDR2 FQGNSA. CDR3 sequence: CASSLAQHTGTDTQYF. The CDR3 nucleotides are TGTGCCAGCAGCTTAGCCCAACACACCGGCACAGATACGCAGTATTTT. The complete variable domain, with remaining parts taken from reference TRBV7-2 and TRBJ2-3, reads GAGVSQSPSNKVTEKGKDVELRCDPISGHTALYWYRQSLGQGLEFLIYFQGNSAPDKSGLPSDRFSAERTGGSVSTLTIQRTQQEDSAVYLCASSLAQHTGTDTQYFGPGTRLTVL.

On this clonotype: A much larger clone differs by one base, so this may be a read error. The J gene is TRBJ2-3, the V gene TRBV7-2, with TRBD1 matching over 7 bases. The V gene's germline CDR1 is SGHTA and CDR2 FQGNSA. The CDR3 spans 16 residues. CDR3 region: CANSSTGYYSTDTQYF. DNA for the CDR3: TGTGCCAACAGCTCGACAGGGTATTATAGCACAGATACGCAGTATTTT.

The chain has TRBV29-1 and TRBJ2-1; weak D call: TRBD1 (7 bases). V was clipped by 7 bases and J by 0 bases, with 13 bases between them. CDR1 and CDR2 (germline): SQVTM, ANQGSEA. The CDR3 runs 14 residues. The CDR3 DNA follows: TGCAGCGGGTCAGGGGGGAGCTCCTACAATGAGCAGTTCTTC. Translation gives CSGSGGSSYNEQFF.

This clonotype occurred many times. The germline gene is not matched at one end of the junction; a read error may be the cause. The chain has TRBV5-1 and TRBJ2-7; TRBD1 matches at 7 bases. Germline V lookup: CDR1 SGHRS, CDR2 YFSETQ. The CDR3 has 14 residues. CDR3 protein: CASSLRDSSYEQYF. CDR3 sequence (DNA): TGTGCCAGCAGCCTACGGGACAGCTCCTACGAGCAGTACTTC.

The chain joins TRBV7-9 to TRBJ2-7; TRBD1 matches 8 bases. Germline V gives CDR1 SEHNR, CDR2 FQNEAQ (reference sequence). V lost 5 bases and J lost 6; bases outside the gene matches: 12. The CDR3 runs to 15 residues. The CDR3 region has the DNA TGTGCCAGCAGCCTAACGAGGCAGGGGGCGAGCGAGCAGTACTTC. It specifies CASSLTRQGASEQYF.

This chain uses TRBV5-1 with TRBJ1-4; D unclear. The CDR3 runs to 13 residues. Germline V gene data show CDR1 as SGHRS and CDR2 as YFSETQ. Trimming removed 5 bases from V and 7 bases from J, with 12 bases in between. The CDR3 sequence: CASSSLTGEKLFF. The CDR3 DNA follows: TGCGCCAGCAGTTCACTGACGGGTGAAAAACTGTTTTTT.

The chain is built from TRBV28 and TRBJ2-2; 8 bases agree with TRBD2. CDR1 and CDR2 (germline): MDHEN, SYDVKM. The CDR3 extends over 18 amino acids. The V and J ends lost 6 bases and 5 bases, in that order; junction bases with no gene match: 17. CDR3 coding DNA: TGTGCCAGCAGATCCGAACTACCCGGGACTAGGGGTACCGGGGAGCTGTTTTTT. It specifies CASRSELPGTRGTGELFF. Variable domain in full (rest from reference TRBV28 and TRBJ2-2): DVKVTQSSRYLVKRTGEKVFLECVQDMDHENMFWYRQDPGLGLRLIYFSYDVKMKEKGDIPEGYSVSREKKERFSLILESASTNQTSMYLCASRSELPGTRGTGELFFGEGSRLTVL.

This clonotype occurred a few times. V usage is TRBV12-3 or TRBV12-4 and J usage is TRBJ2-3; weak D call: TRBD2 (7 bases). The CDR3 sequence is 14 residues long. V was cut by 3 bases and J by 5 bases, with 12 bases left in between. CDR3 nucleotide sequence: TGTGCCAGCAGTTTCGGGGGGCTGAGAGATACGCAGTATTTT. It codes for CASSFGGLRDTQYF.

CDR3 protein: CASSQEGFQETQYF. CDR3 DNA: TGTGCCAGCAGCCAGGAGGGATTCCAAGAGACCCAGTACTTC. V and J are TRBV4-2 and TRBJ2-5, with D tentatively TRBD2 (6 bases). Germline V lookup: CDR1 LGHNA, CDR2 YNFKEQ. The CDR3 consists of 14 residues. V was trimmed by 3 bases and J by 1 base, leaving 9 bases between them.

The rearrangement links TRBV28 to TRBJ2-1, with D perhaps TRBD1 (6 bases). CDR1 MDHEN and CDR2 SYDVKM come from the germline V gene. The V and J ends lost 4 bases and 3 bases respectively, with 13 bases between them. This CDR3 is 15 amino acids long. In DNA, the CDR3 is TGTGCCAGCAGTTCGCCAGGGGACCGCTACAATGAGCAGTTCTTC. Translation: CASSSPGDRYNEQFF.

The rearrangement links TRBV6-6 to TRBJ1-6; D ambiguous. Germline V gene data show CDR1 as MNHNY and CDR2 as SVGAGI (reference sequence). The CDR3 length is 15 residues. With 2 bases removed from V and 6 bases from J, the gap between germline ends came to 11 bases. CDR3 protein: CASSYLEQLNSPLHF. For the CDR3, the DNA is TGTGCCAGCAGTTACCTCGAACAGCTTAATTCACCCCTCCACTTT.